The 26 T cell receptor beta chains below were found in one sample sequenced in a study of blood T cells in healthy people across ages. With a J-beta primer mix and a sample-barcoded 5' primer, a second PCR ran about 7 to 12 cycles. Via MiXCR, TCRdb re-called the 5' RACE reads, giving one row per CDR3 protein. The data show about 800,000 distinct CDR3 sequences, more than 35% seen once. Source material: blood. Source of these receptors: a man aged 80 or over in good health.

The chain couples TRBV28 to TRBJ2-6; 8 bases are shared with TRBD1. From germline, CDR1 is MDHEN and CDR2 SYDVKM. The CDR3 consists of 17 residues. V was clipped by 2 bases and J by 0 bases; unmatched bases: 3. CDR3 nucleotides: TGTGCCAGCAGTTTAGGCAGGGGGCCCTCTGGGGCCAACGTCCTGACTTTC. This translates into CASSLGRGPSGANVLTF.

This clonotype was picked up a small number of times. The V and J genes are TRBV18 and TRBJ2-1, with 8 bases identical to TRBD2. Unmatched junction bases numbered 8, after V lost 3 bases and J lost 7 bases. Germline assignment: CDR1 KGHSH and CDR2 LQKENI. This CDR3 contains 15 residues. Here the CDR3 DNA reads TGTGCCAGCTCACCTTCTCGGGAGGGCTTGAATGAGCAGTTCTTC. Its translation is CASSPSREGLNEQFF.

This clonotype turned up a few times. The CDR3, as DNA: TGTGCCAGCAGCTCTAAGGCCGGGACCGGTTATGGCTACACCTTC. This gives the protein CASSSKAGTGYGYTF. The V call is TRBV7-8, the J call TRBJ1-2, with D perhaps matching TRBD1 (5 bases). V lost 4 bases and J 5 bases, leaving 17 bases between the germline ends. Germline lookup yields CDR1 SGHVS and CDR2 FQNEAQ. The CDR3 has 15 amino acids.

The chain is built from TRBV25-1 and TRBJ2-1; D not resolved. The germline V gene encodes CDR1 MGHDK and CDR2 SYGVNS. V was pared by 5 bases and J by 9 bases, with 14 bases between. The CDR3 has 13 residues. The DNA for the CDR3 is TGTGCCAGCAGTACAATCCCCATGGGTGAGCAGTTCTTC. Translated, it gives CASSTIPMGEQFF.

This sequence joins TRBV5-1 and TRBJ2-3, with 12 bases that match TRBD2. Germline V gene data show CDR1 as SGHRS and CDR2 as YFSETQ. There are 16 residues in the CDR3. Germline trimming cut 1 base from V and 7 bases from J; bases unmatched to any gene: 7. CDR3 amino acids: CASSLLSLAGGYTQYF. The CDR3 DNA is TGCGCCAGCAGCTTGCTCTCACTAGCGGGAGGTTATACGCAGTATTTT.

The rearrangement links TRBV7-2 to TRBJ2-1; no clear D gene. Germline V gene lookup returns CDR1 SGHTA and CDR2 FQGNSA. This CDR3 spans 15 amino acids. V was shortened by 5 bases and J by 2 bases, with 13 bases between the two germline ends. CDR3 amino acids: CASSPLRVPYNEQFF. In DNA form, the CDR3 reads TGTGCCAGCAGCCCGCTGAGAGTTCCCTACAATGAGCAGTTCTTC. Full variable domain (rest looked up from reference TRBV7-2 and TRBJ2-1): GAGVSQSPSNKVTEKGKDVELRCDPISGHTALYWYRQSLGQGLEFLIYFQGNSAPDKSGLPSDRFSAERTGGSVSTLTIQRTQQEDSAVYLCASSPLRVPYNEQFFGPGTRLTVL.

The genes are TRBV12-3 or TRBV12-4 and TRBJ2-3; 8 bases match TRBD2. The CDR3 sequence is 15 residues long. Trimming removed 7 bases from V and 0 bases from J; junction bases left unmatched: 6. CDR3 region: CASTPGLESTDTQYF. CDR3 DNA: TGTGCCAGCACCCCGGGACTAGAGAGCACAGATACGCAGTATTTT.

The chain recombines TRBV29-1 with TRBJ2-7; TRBD1 agrees at 9 bases. This CDR3 contains 14 residues. Germline trimming cut 7 bases from V and 6 bases from J; bases unmatched to any gene: 13. Germline lookup yields CDR1 SQVTM and CDR2 ANQGSEA. CDR3 residues: CSANGQGTRAEQYF. CDR3 in DNA: TGCAGCGCCAACGGACAGGGGACCAGAGCCGAGCAGTACTTC.

This clonotype was found a few times. The chain joins TRBV4-1 to TRBJ1-4, with a tentative D call TRBD1 (5 bases). V was clipped by 1 base and J by 8 bases, with 17 bases between them. Germline assignment: CDR1 MGHRA and CDR2 YSYEKL. This CDR3 contains 16 residues. CDR3 DNA sequence: TGCGCCAGCAGCCAAGCTCGGGGCTCCGGTGAAGAAAAACTGTTTTTT. Protein product: CASSQARGSGEEKLFF.

This clonotype appeared a few times. This chain joins TRBV14 and TRBJ2-1, with TRBD1 identical over 9 bases. V shed 3 bases and J 5 bases; nucleotides not matched to a gene: 5. The germline gives CDR1 SGHDN, CDR2 FVKESK. The CDR3 is made up of 15 amino acids. The CDR3 coding sequence is TGTGCCAGCAGCCACGACAGGGGGTGGGACAATGAGCAGTTCTTC. As protein: CASSHDRGWDNEQFF.

The CDR3 DNA is TGCAGTGCTAGGGGGGTTATTGCTTCTTACGAGCAGTACTTC. It translates to CSARGVIASYEQYF. The V call is TRBV20-1, the J call TRBJ2-5; D assignment may be TRBD1 or TRBD2 (5 bases each). Matching the DNA end better, TRBJ2-7 makes the J call doubtful. Germline loops: CDR1 DFQATT, CDR2 SNEGSKA (reference sequence). This CDR3 is built from 14 residues.

This clonotype was seen only a few times. The chain links TRBV20-1 to TRBJ2-1; D uncertain. Germline values: CDR1 DFQATT, CDR2 SNEGSKA (reference sequence). This CDR3 has 16 residues. Trimming pared 4 bases from V and 2 bases from J, leaving 18 bases between. CDR3 DNA sequence: TGCAGTGCTACACCCTATTCCGCGCTTCCCTACAATGAGCAGTTCTTC. Its protein product is CSATPYSALPYNEQFF.

A remark on this clonotype: A single base separates this from a much larger clone, so it may be a read error. The chain couples TRBV7-9 to TRBJ1-2; possible D gene TRBD1, 5 bases. This CDR3 spans 12 amino acids. The V gene's germline CDR1 is SEHNR and CDR2 FQNEAQ (reference sequence). The CDR3 sequence is CSSSLTKGGYTF. For the CDR3, the DNA is TGTTCCAGCAGCTTAACTAAGGGGGGCTACACCTTC. The entire variable domain, with the rest obtained from reference TRBV7-9 and TRBJ1-2, is as follows: DTGVSQNPRHKITKRGQNVTFRCDPISEHNRLYWYRQTLGQGPEFLTYFQNEAQLEKSRLLSDRFSAERPKGSFSTLEIQRTEQGDSAMYLCSSSLTKGGYTFGSGTRLTVV.

The V and J genes are TRBV2 and TRBJ1-1; no firm D call. The CDR3 covers 14 residues. Trimming took 7 bases from V and 6 from J, leaving 18 bases between them. Germline loops: CDR1 SNHLY, CDR2 FYNNEI. CDR3 nucleotides: TGTGCCAGCACTACATCCCCCTCATGGGCTGAAGCTTTCTTT. Its translation is CASTTSPSWAEAFF. Drawing the rest from reference TRBV2 and TRBJ1-1, the complete variable domain is EPEVTQTPSHQVTQMGQEVILRCVPISNHLYFYWYRQILGQKVEFLVSFYNNEISEKSEIFDDQFSVERPDGSNFTLKIRSTKLEDSAMYFCASTTSPSWAEAFFGQGTRLTVV.

The chain joins TRBV9 to TRBJ2-7, with D possibly TRBD1 on 6 matching bases. CDR3 length equals 15 residues. Germline V gene sequence: CDR1 SGDLS, CDR2 YYNGEE. The V end lost 0 bases, the J end lost 9 bases, and 19 bases lay between the germline ends. CDR3 protein: CASSVEGDEPRGQYF. DNA of the CDR3: TGTGCCAGCAGCGTAGAGGGAGATGAGCCCAGGGGGCAGTACTTC.

The table lists this clonotype with many counts. The chain uses TRBV7-2 and TRBJ2-1; D unresolved. This CDR3 has 14 amino acids. The V gene's germline CDR1 is SGHTA and CDR2 FQGNSA. V was cut by 3 bases and J by 4 bases, with 10 bases left in between. The CDR3 is CASSFTAVYNEQFF. CDR3 nucleotides: TGTGCCAGCAGCTTCACTGCGGTGTACAATGAGCAGTTCTTC.

The chain recombines TRBV5-1 with TRBJ2-5; 11 nucleotides agree with TRBD2. The DNA matches TRBJ2-7 better at its end, which makes the J call doubtful. CDR3 length: 13 residues. Germline values: CDR1 SGHRS, CDR2 YFSETQ. CDR3 in DNA: TGCGCCAGCAGACTAGCGGGAGAACACGAGCAGTACTTC. Translation: CASRLAGEHEQYF.

V is TRBV27 and J is TRBJ1-1; 7 nucleotides agree with TRBD1. This CDR3 contains 13 residues. Per germline, CDR1 MNHEY and CDR2 SMNVEV (reference sequence). V lost 6 bases to trimming and J lost 7 bases; unmatched junction nucleotides: 8. CDR3 coding DNA: TGTGCCAGCAGCCGGGGGACAGCGGATGAAGCTTTCTTT. It codes for CASSRGTADEAFF.

This clonotype was counted only a few times. This rearrangement joins TRBV2 to TRBJ1-2; D ambiguous. The germline V gene encodes CDR1 SNHLY and CDR2 FYNNEI. The CDR3 is 13 residues long. V was shortened by 0 bases and J by 2 bases, with 4 bases between the two germline ends. In DNA, the CDR3 is TGTGCCAGCAGTGAAGCGCGGAACTATGGCTACACCTTC. Translation gives CASSEARNYGYTF.

This clonotype was counted between two and nine times. The chain combines TRBV20-1 with TRBJ1-1; TRBD1 matches 10 bases. With V trimmed by 6 bases and J by 2 bases, 9 bases remained unmatched. This CDR3 region has 15 residues. Germline V gives CDR1 DFQATT, CDR2 SNEGSKA (reference sequence). In DNA form, the CDR3 reads TGCAGTGCCGTTGGACAGGGGGGTTACAACACTGAAGCTTTCTTT. It yields the protein CSAVGQGGYNTEAFF.

This clonotype was recorded many times. V usage is TRBV7-2 and J usage is TRBJ2-7; a possible D gene is TRBD1 (5 bases). Germline V gives CDR1 SGHTA, CDR2 FQGNSA. The CDR3 contains 14 residues. Deletions cut 1 base from V and 0 bases from J, with 7 bases between. In nucleotides, the CDR3 is TGTGCCAGCAGCTTAGGGGGCACCTCCTACGAGCAGTACTTC. Translation gives CASSLGGTSYEQYF.

As concerns this clonotype: A single base separates this from a much larger clone, so it may be a read error. This chain links TRBV9 with TRBJ2-1; D might be TRBD1 (6 bases). There are 13 residues in the CDR3. Germline CDR1 reads SGDLS; CDR2 reads YYNGEE. V was shortened by 0 bases and J by 13 bases, with 14 bases between the two germline ends. CDR3 residues: CASSVDREETQFF. For the CDR3, the DNA is TGTGCCAGCAGCGTAGACAGGGAAGAGACCCAGTTCTTC.

This clonotype has a handful of counts. V gene TRBV5-1 combines with J gene TRBJ2-1; 10 bases are shared with TRBD1. Germline V lookup: CDR1 SGHRS, CDR2 YFSETQ. The CDR3 runs 15 residues. Germline trimming cut 4 bases from V and 7 bases from J; bases unmatched to any gene: 8. This CDR3 is CASSPGTGVWNEQFF. The CDR3 bases are TGCGCCAGCAGCCCCGGGACAGGGGTATGGAATGAGCAGTTCTTC.

A note on this clonotype: A much larger clone is a single base away; this may be a read error. V gene TRBV6-5 combines with J gene TRBJ2-5; TRBD2 agrees at 8 bases. CDR3 length: 16 amino acids. CDR1 is MNHEY and CDR2 is SVGAGI in the germline V gene. V trimming: 1 base; J trimming: 11 bases; junction bases outside the gene matches: 15. The CDR3 reads CASSYLIGLAGNEQYF. The DNA for the CDR3 is TGTGCCAGCAGTTACTTGATCGGACTAGCAGGGAATGAGCAGTACTTC.

This clonotype was detected a few times. V and J are TRBV7-2 and TRBJ2-4; 11 nucleotides align to TRBD1. The last part of the DNA fits TRBJ2-7 better; the J call may be wrong. The CDR3 has 16 residues. Looked up from germline, CDR1 is SGHTA and CDR2 is FQGNSA. CDR3 sequence: CASSIGQGAISYEQYF. In DNA form, the CDR3 reads TGTGCCAGCAGCATTGGACAGGGGGCCATTTCCTACGAGCAGTACTTC.

This clonotype has at least ten counts. V and J are TRBV7-2 and TRBJ2-1; 8 bases are a match to TRBD2. The CDR3 spans 15 residues. Trimming cost V 3 bases and J 2 bases; bases outside gene matches: 3. Germline CDR1 reads SGHTA; CDR2 reads FQGNSA. In DNA form, the CDR3 reads TGTGCCAGCAGCTTGAGCGGGAGCCCCTACAATGAGCAGTTCTTC. Its protein product is CASSLSGSPYNEQFF.